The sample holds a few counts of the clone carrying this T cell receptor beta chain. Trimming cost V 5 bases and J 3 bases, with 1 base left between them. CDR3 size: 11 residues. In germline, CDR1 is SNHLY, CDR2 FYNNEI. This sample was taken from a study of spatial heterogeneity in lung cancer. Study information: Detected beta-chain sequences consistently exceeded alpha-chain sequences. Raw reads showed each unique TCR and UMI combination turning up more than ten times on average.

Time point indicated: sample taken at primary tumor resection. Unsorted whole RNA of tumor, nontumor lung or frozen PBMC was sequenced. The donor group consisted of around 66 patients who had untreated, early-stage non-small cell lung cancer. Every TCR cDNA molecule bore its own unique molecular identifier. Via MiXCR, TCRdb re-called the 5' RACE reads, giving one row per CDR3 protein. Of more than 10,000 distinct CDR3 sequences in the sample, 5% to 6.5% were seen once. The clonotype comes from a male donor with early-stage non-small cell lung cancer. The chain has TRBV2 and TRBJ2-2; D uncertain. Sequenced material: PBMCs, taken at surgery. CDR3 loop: CASSYTGELFF. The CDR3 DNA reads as TGTGCCAGCAGTTACACCGGGGAGCTGTTTTTT.